A selection of T cell receptor beta chains follows, all from one sample in a study of cytomegalovirus exposure and HLA in healthy donors. Clones were read by immunoSEQ multiplex PCR, and TCRdb kept only the in-frame ones, dropping some. Of about 140,000 clones listed, 66% are singletons. Sequenced: PBMCs. Receptors were obtained from a woman aged 60 to 75 in good health and CMV-seronegative. The CDR3 runs from the conserved cysteine through the conserved F or W. The D gene is left open where the match is weak. A row's size may be missing; if present it is once, few, many or a size class.

abundance	j_gene	v_gene	d_gene	CDR3nt	CDR3aa
few	TRBJ2-7	TRBV7-2	-	TGTGCCAGCAGCTTATCCCGCGGCGAGCAGTACTTC	CASSLSRGEQYF
-	TRBJ1-3	TRBV6-5	-	TGTGCCAGCAGTTACGGAGGGACTGGAAACACCATATATTTT	CASSYGGTGNTIYF
-	TRBJ2-7	TRBV7-2	TRBD2	TGTGCCAGCAGCGTGACGGGGGGCTCCTACGAGCAGTACTTC	CASSVTGGSYEQYF
once	TRBJ1-1	TRBV29-1	TRBD1	TGCAGCGTTGAAGAACCGTCCGGGACAGGGAGGGACACTGAAGCTTTCTTT	CSVEEPSGTGRDTEAFF
-	TRBJ2-5	TRBV5-8	-	TGTGCCAGCAGCTTGGGCGGGGCTGGGGGAGAGACCCAGTACTTC	CASSLGGAGGETQYF
-	TRBJ2-3	TRBV28	-	TGTGCCAGCAGTTCACGCTTGACAGGTCGCACAGATACGCAGTATTTT	CASSSRLTGRTDTQYF
-	TRBJ2-7	TRBV27	-	TGTGCCAGCAGTTTAGGGCAGGCAAGCTCCTACGAGCAGTACTTC	CASSLGQASSYEQYF
few	TRBJ2-5	TRBV7-9	TRBD2	TGTGCCAGCAGCTTAGCTAGGACTAGCGGGAAATACTACCAAGAGACCCAGTACTTC	CASSLARTSGKYYQETQYF
-	TRBJ1-3	TRBV11-2	-	TGTGCCAGCAGCCAGGGGGGAAACACCATATATTTT	CASSQGGNTIYF
-	TRBJ1-2	TRBV7-9	TRBD1	TGTGCCAGCAGCACCAACCTAATGACAGGGTATGGCTACACCTTC	CASSTNLMTGYGYTF
few	TRBJ2-1	TRBV5-5	TRBD1	TGTGCCAGCAGCTTGTTGGTAGGGGGCGGCGGTGAGCAGTTCTTC	CASSLLVGGGGEQFF
-	TRBJ2-1	TRBV4-2	-	TGTGCCAGCAGCCAACTAGCGTCTACCTACAATGAGCAGTTCTTC	CASSQLASTYNEQFF
-	TRBJ2-7	TRBV5-4	TRBD1	TGTGCCAGCAGCTTAATTGGTGTGACAGGGGTCAACGAGCAGTACTTC	CASSLIGVTGVNEQYF
few	TRBJ1-2	TRBV6-6	TRBD1	TGTGCCAGCACCAGGGGGCTTAACTATGGCTACACCTTC	CASTRGLNYGYTF